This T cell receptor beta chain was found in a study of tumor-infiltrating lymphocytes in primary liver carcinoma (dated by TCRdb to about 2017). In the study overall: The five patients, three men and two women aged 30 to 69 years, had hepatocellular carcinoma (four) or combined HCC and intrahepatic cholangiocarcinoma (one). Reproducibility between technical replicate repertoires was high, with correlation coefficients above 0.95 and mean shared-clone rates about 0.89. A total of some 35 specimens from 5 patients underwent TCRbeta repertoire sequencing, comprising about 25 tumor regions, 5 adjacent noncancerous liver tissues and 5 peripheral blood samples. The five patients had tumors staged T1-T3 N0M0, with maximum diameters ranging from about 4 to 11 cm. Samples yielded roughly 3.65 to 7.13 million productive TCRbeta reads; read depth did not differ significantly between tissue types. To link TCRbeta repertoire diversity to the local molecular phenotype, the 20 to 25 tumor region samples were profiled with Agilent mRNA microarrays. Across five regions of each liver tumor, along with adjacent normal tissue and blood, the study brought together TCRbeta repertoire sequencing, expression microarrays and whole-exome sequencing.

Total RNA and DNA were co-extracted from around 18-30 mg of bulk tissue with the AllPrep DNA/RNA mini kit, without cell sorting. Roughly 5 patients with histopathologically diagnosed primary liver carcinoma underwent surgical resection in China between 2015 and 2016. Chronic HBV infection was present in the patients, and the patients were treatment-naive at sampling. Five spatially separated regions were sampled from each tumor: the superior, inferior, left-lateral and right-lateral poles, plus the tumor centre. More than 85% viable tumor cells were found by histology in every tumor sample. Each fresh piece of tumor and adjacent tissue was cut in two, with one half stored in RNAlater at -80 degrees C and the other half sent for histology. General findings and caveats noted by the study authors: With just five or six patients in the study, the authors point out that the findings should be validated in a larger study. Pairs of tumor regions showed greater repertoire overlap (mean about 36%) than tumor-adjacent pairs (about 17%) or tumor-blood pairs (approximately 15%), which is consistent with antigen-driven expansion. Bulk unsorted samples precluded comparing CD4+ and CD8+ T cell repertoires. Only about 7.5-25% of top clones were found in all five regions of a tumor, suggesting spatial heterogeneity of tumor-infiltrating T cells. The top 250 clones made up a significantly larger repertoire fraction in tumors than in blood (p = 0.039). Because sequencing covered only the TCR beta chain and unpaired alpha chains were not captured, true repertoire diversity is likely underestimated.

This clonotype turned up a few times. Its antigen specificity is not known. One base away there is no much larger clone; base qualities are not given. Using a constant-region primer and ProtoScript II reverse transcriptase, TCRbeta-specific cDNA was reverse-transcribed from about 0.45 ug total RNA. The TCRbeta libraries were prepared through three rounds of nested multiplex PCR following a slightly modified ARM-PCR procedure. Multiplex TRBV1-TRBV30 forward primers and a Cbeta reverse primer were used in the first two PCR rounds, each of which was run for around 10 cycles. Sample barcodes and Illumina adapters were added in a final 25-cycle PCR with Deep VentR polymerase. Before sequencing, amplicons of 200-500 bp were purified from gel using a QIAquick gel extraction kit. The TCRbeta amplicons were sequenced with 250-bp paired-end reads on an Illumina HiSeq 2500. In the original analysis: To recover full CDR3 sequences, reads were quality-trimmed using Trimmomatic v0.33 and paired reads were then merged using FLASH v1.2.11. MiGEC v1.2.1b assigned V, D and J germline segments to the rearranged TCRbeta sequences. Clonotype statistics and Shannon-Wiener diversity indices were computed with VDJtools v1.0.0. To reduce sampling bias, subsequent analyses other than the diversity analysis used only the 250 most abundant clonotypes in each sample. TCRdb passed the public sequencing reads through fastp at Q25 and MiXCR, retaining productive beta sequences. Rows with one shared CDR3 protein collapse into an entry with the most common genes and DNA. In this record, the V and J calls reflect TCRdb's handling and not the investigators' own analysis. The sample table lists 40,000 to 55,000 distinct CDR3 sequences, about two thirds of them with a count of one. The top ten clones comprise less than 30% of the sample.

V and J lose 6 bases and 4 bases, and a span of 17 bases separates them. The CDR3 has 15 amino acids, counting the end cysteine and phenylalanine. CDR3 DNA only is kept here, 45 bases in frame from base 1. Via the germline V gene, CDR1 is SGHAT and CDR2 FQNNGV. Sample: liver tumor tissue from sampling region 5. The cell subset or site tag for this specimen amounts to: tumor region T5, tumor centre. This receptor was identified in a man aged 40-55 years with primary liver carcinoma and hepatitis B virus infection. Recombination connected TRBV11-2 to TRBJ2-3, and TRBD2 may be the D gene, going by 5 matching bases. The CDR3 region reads CASRPGSGEADTQYF. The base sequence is TGTGCCAGCAGGCCCGGGTCCGGGGAAGCAGATACGCAGTATTTT.